Only a few counts were recorded for the clone carrying this TCR beta chain. Its antigen is still unknown. This sample is drawn from a study of T cells in localized non-small cell lung cancer. Study results and limitations: In adjacent lung appeared a median 57 of the top 100 tumor clones. As only one tumor region underwent sequencing, heterogeneity remains possible.

The table came from immunoSEQ multiplex PCR; TCRdb's copy has only in-frame clones and leaves some out. The top ten hold over 6.5% of the sample, which has approximately 4,000 clones, around 25% seen once. This TCR came from a woman aged 35 to 69 with stage I lung adenocarcinoma. The starting material was lung tumor tissue, obtained before any cancer treatment.

CDR3 DNA sequence: TGTGCCAGCTCGGGAGACGGGACTGCGCGGGGAGATACGCAGTATTTT. Protein sequence: CASSGDGTARGDTQYF. The V gene is TRBV6-8, the J gene TRBJ2-3; the D gene is possibly TRBD2 (6 bases). Germline lookup yields CDR1 MNHGY and CDR2 SAAAGT. The V and J ends lost 8 bases and 5 bases respectively, with 23 bases between them. There are 16 residues in the CDR3.